This T cell receptor beta chain was profiled in a study of blood T cells in healthy people across ages. Primers used in a second PCR of roughly 6 to 11 cycles were a sample-barcoded 5' primer and a J-beta primer mix. TCRdb passed the 5' RACE reads through MiXCR, listing each CDR3 protein once. The sample holds roughly 1.6 million distinct CDR3 sequences, almost 35% seen once. The CDR3 totals 14 residues. With V trimmed by 5 bases and J by 4 bases, 10 bases remained unmatched. Germline-derived CDR1 and CDR2 are GTSNPN and SVGIG (reference sequence). The rearrangement joins TRBV30 to TRBJ1-2, with 7 bases matching TRBD1. The source of this sequence is a woman in her thirties in good health. Sequencing used blood. The DNA of the CDR3 is TGTGCCTGGGAAAAGGGACAGCCTCGCTATGGCTACACCTTC. It encodes CAWEKGQPRYGYTF.